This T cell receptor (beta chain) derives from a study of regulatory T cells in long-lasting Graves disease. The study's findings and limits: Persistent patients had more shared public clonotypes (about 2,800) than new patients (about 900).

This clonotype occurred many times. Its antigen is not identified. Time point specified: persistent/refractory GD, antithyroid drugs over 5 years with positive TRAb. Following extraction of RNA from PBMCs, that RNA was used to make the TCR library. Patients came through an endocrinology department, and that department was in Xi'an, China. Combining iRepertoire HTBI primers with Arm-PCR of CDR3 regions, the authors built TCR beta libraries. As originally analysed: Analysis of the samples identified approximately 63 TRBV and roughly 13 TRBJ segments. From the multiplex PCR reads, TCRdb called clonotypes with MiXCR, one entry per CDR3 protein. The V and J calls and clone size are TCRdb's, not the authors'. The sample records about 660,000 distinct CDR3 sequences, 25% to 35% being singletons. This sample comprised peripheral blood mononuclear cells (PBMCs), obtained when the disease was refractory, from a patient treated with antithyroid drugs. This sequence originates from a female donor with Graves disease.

CDR3 loop: CAWSVSETQYF. For the CDR3, the DNA is TGTGCCTGGAGTGTATCAGAGACCCAGTACTTC. The gene calls are TRBV30 and TRBJ2-5; D not resolved. V was trimmed by 0 bases and J by 4 bases, leaving 3 bases between them. CDR3 length equals 11 residues. Germline V lookup: CDR1 GTSNPN, CDR2 SVGIG (reference sequence). The full variable domain, its missing parts supplied by reference TRBV30 and TRBJ2-5, is SQTIHQWPATLVQPVGSPLSLECTVEGTSNPNLYWYRQAAGRGLQLLFYSVGIGQISSEVPQNLSASRPQDRQFILSSKKLLLSDSGFYLCAWSVSETQYFGPGTRLLVL.